This TCR beta chain was recorded in a study of T cell responses to AZD1222 COVID-19 vaccine. Study overall: Pooling covered second doses at about 4 or about 12 weeks.

Sequenced by immunoSEQ multiplex PCR; TCRdb stores in-frame clones only, minus some. The sample lists over 150,000 clones; about nine tenths were seen once. There are 17 residues in the CDR3. The V segment lost 5 bases and the J segment 5 bases; nucleotides outside the gene matches: 9. Germline CDR1 reads MNHEY; CDR2 reads SMNVEV (reference sequence). Material: peripheral blood, obtained on day 0 of AZD1222 vaccination. The sequence came from an adult in good health. J is TRBJ2-2 and V is TRBV27, with 12 nucleotides matching TRBD2. CDR3 in amino acids: CASSRRTSGKATGELFF. The CDR3 DNA reads as TGTGCCAGCAGTCGCCGGACTAGCGGGAAAGCTACCGGGGAGCTGTTTTTT.